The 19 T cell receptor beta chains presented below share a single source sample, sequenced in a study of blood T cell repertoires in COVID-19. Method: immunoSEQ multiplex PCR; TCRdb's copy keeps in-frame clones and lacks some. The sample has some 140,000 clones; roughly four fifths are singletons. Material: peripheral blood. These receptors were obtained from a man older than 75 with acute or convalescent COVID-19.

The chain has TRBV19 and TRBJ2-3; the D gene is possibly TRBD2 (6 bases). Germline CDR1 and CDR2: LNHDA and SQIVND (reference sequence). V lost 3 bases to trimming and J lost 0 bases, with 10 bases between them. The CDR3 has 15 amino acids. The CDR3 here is CASSIAGTSTDTQYF. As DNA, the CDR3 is TGTGCCAGTAGTATTGCGGGGACTAGCACAGATACGCAGTATTTT.

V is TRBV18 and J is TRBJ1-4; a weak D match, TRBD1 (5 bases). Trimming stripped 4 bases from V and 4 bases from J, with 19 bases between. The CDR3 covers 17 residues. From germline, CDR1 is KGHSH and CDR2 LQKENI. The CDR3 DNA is TGTGCCAGCTCACTTACTGACCCCGGGGGGGTTAATGAAAAACTGTTTTTT. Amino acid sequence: CASSLTDPGGVNEKLFF. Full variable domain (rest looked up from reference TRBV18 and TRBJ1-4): NAGVMQNPRHLVRRRGQEARLRCSPMKGHSHVYWYRQLPEEGLKFMVYLQKENIIDESGMPKERFSAEFPKEGPSILRIQQVVRGDSAAYFCASSLTDPGGVNEKLFFGSGTQLSVL.

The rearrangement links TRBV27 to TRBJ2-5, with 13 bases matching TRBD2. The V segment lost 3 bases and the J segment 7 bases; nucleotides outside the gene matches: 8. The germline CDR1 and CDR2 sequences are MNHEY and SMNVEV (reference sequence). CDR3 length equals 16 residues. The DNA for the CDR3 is TGTGCCAGCAGTTTTGGTACTAGCGGGGGGGCAGGGACCCAGTACTTC. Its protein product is CASSFGTSGGAGTQYF.

The CDR3 sequence is CTSSQALIPDRTYEQYV. The CDR3 nucleotides read TGCACCAGCAGCCAAGCCCTGATCCCTGACAGGACCTACGAGCAGTACGTC. V and J are TRBV1 and TRBJ2-7; the table calls TRBD1, which could not be checked here. TRBV1 is annotated as a pseudogene. The CDR3 length is 17 residues.

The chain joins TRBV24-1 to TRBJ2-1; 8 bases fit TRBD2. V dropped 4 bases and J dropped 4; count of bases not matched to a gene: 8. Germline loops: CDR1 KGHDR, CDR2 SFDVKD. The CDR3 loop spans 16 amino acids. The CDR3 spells CATSDRTRGGYNEQFF. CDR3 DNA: TGTGCCACCAGTGACCGGACCCGCGGGGGGTACAATGAGCAGTTCTTC.

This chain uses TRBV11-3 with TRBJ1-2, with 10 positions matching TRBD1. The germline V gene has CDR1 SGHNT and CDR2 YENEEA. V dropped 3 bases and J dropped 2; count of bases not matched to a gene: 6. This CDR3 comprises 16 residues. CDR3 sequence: CASSFGTGALNYGYTF. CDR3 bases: TGTGCCAGCAGCTTCGGGACAGGGGCGTTGAACTATGGCTACACCTTC. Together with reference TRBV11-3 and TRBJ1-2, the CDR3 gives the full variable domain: EAGVVQSPRYKIIEKKQPVAFWCNPISGHNTLYWYLQNLGQGPELLIRYENEEAVDDSQLPKDRFSAERLKGVDSTLKIQPAELGDSAVYLCASSFGTGALNYGYTFGSGTRLTVV.

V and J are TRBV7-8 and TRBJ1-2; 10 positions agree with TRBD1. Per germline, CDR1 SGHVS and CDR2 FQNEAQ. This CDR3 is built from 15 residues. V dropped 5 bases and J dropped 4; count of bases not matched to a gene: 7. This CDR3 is CASSPSGTGVYGYTF. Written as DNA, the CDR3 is TGTGCCAGCAGCCCAAGCGGGACAGGGGTCTATGGCTACACCTTC. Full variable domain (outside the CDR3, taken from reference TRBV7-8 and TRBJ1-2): GAGVSQSPRYKVAKRGQDVALRCDPISGHVSLFWYQQALGQGPEFLTYFQNEAQLDKSGLPSDRFFAERPEGSVSTLKIQRTQQEDSAVYLCASSPSGTGVYGYTFGSGTRLTVV.

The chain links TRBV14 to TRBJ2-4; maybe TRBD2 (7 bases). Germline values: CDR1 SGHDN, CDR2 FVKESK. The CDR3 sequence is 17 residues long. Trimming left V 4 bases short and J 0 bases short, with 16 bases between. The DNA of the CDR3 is TGTGCCAGCAGCCTCCTTGCGGGGGCCGGAGCCAAAAACATTCAGTACTTC. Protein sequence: CASSLLAGAGAKNIQYF.

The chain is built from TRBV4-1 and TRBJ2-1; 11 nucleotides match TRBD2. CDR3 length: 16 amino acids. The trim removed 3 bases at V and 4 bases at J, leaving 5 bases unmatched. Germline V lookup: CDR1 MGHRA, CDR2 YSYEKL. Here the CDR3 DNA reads TGCGCCAGCAGCCAGGGCGTAGCGGGGGGGTACAATGAGCAGTTCTTC. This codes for CASSQGVAGGYNEQFF.

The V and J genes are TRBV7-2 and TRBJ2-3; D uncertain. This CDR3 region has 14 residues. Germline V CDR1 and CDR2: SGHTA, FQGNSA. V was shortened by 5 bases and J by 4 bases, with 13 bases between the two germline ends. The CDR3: CASSVRPLADTQYF. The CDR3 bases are TGTGCCAGCAGCGTACGACCGCTAGCAGATACGCAGTATTTT.

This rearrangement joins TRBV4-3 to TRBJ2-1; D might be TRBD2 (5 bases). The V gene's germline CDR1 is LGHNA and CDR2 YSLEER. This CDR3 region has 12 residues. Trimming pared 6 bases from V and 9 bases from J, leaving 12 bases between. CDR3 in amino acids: CASRDLGSEQFF. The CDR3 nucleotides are TGCGCCAGCAGGGACTTAGGTAGTGAGCAGTTCTTC.

CDR3 sequence: CASSLSGVNEQFF. For the CDR3, the DNA is TGTGCCAGCAGCCTAAGCGGGGTAAATGAGCAGTTCTTC. The chain has TRBV14 and TRBJ2-1, with 7 bases identical to TRBD2. Trimming took 4 bases from V and 7 from J; bases not matched to a gene: 4. Germline V gene data show CDR1 as SGHDN and CDR2 as FVKESK. The CDR3 sequence is 13 residues long. The full variable domain, with the rest looked up from reference TRBV14 and TRBJ2-1, is EAGVTQFPSHSVIEKGQTVTLRCDPISGHDNLYWYRRVMGKEIKFLLHFVKESKQDESGMPNNRFLAERTGGTYSTLKVQPAELEDSGVYFCASSLSGVNEQFFGPGTRLTVL.

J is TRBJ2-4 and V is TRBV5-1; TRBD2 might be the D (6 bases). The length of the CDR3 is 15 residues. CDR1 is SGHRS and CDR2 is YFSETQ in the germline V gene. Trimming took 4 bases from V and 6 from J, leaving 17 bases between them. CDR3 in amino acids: CASSPVEGSGNIQYF. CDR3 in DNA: TGCGCCAGCAGCCCCGTGGAGGGGTCGGGAAACATTCAGTACTTC.

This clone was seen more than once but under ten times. Here the CDR3 reads CASSLDAGGYTF. CDR3 coding DNA: TGTGCCAGCAGCTTGGATGCGGGCGGCTACACCTTC. The chain links TRBV5-6 to TRBJ1-2; D uncertain. Per the germline V gene, CDR1 is SGHDT and CDR2 is YYEEEE. This CDR3 is 12 amino acids long. V lost 0 bases, J lost 8 bases, and 8 bases lay in between.

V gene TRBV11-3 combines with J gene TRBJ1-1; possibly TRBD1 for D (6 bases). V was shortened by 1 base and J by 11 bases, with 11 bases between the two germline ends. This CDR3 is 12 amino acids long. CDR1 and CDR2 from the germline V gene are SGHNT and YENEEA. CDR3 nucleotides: TGTGCCAGCAGCTTAGCTAGGGGGAATGCTTTCTTT. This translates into CASSLARGNAFF.

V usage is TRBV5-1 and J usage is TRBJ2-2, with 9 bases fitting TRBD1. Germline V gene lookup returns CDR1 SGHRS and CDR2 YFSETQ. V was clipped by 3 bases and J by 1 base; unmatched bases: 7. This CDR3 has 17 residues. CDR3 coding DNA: TGCGCCAGCAGCTCGGGACAGGGACTCCAGAACACCGGGGAGCTGTTTTTT. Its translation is CASSSGQGLQNTGELFF. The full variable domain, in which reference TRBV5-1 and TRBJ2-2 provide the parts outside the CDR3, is KAGVTQTPRYLIKTRGQQVTLSCSPISGHRSVSWYQQTPGQGLQFLFEYFSETQRNKGNFPGRFSGRQFSNSRSEMNVSTLELGDSALYLCASSSGQGLQNTGELFFGEGSRLTVL.

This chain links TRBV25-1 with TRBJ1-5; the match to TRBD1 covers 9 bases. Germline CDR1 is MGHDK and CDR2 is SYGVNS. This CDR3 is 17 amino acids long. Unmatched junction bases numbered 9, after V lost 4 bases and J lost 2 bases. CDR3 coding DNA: TGTGCCAGCAGTGGGCCCGGGACAGGGTACGGCAATCAGCCCCAGCATTTT. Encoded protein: CASSGPGTGYGNQPQHF.

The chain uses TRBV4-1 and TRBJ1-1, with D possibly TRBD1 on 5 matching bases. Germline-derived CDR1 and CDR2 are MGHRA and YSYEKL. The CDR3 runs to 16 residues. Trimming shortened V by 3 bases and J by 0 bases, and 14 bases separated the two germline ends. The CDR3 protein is CASSHLVGGMNTEAFF. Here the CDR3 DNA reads TGCGCCAGCAGCCACCTGGTGGGGGGAATGAACACTGAAGCTTTCTTT.

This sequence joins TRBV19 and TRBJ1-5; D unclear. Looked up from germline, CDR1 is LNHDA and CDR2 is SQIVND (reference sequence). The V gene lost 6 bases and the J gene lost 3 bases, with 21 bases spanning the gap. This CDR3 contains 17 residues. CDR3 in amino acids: CASRPPTPGITNQPQHF. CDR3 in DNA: TGTGCCAGTAGGCCCCCCACCCCAGGTATTACCAATCAGCCCCAGCATTTT.